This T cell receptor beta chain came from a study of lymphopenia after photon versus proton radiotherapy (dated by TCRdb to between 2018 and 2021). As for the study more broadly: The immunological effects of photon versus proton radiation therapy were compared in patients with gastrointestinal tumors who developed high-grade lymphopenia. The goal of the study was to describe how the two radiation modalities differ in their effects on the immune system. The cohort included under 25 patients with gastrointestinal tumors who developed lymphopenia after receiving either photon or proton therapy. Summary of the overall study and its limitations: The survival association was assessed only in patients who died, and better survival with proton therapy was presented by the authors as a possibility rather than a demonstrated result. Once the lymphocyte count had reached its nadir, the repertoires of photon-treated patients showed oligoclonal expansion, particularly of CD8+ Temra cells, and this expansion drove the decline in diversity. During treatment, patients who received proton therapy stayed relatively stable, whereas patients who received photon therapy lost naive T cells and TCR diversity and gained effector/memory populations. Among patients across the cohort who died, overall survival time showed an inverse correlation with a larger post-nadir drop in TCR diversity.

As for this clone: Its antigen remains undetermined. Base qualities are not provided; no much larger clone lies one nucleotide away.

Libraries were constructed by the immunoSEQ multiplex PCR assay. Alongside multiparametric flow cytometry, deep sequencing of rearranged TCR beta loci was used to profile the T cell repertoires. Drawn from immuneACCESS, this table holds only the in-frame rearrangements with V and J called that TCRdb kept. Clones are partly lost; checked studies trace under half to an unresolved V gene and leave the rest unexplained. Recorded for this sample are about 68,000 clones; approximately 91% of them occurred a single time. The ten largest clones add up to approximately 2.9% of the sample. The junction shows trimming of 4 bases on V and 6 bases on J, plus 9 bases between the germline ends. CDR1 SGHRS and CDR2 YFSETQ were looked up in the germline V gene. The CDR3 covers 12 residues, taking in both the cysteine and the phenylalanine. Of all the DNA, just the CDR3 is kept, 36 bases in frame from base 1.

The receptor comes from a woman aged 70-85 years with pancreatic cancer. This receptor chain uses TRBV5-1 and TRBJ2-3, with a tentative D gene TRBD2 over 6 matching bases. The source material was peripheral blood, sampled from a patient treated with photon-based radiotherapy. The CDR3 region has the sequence CASSPRGDTQYF. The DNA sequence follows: TGCGCCAGCAGCCCCCGGGGGGATACGCAGTATTTT.